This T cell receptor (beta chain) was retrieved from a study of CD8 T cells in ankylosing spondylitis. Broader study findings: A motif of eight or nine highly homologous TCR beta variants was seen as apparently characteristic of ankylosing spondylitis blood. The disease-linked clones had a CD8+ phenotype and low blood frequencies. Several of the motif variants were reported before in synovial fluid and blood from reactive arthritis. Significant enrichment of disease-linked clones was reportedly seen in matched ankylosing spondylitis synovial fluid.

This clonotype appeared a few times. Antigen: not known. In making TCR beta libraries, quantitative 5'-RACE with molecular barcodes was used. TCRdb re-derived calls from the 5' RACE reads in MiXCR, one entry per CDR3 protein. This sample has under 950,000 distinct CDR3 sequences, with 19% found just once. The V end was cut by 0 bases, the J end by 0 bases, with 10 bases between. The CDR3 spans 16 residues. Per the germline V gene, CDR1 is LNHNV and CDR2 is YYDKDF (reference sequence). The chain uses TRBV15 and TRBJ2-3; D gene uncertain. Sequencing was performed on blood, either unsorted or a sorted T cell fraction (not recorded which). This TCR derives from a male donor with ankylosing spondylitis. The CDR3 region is CATSRDLSASTDTQYF. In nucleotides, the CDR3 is TGTGCCACCAGCAGAGATCTTTCCGCTAGCACAGATACGCAGTATTTT.